This TCR beta chain emerged from a study of identical twins. This clonotype was counted between two and nine times. Its antigen is unidentified. Overall study results and limits: Out-of-frame alpha sequences shared by twins were enriched for low generation probability.

One entry per CDR3 protein, called by TCRdb with MiXCR from the 5' RACE reads. The profile shows 200,000 to 250,000 distinct CDR3 sequences, around 6.9% of them singletons. From germline, CDR1 is SGHKS and CDR2 YYEKEE (reference sequence). Trimming left V 3 bases short and J 2 bases short, with 6 bases between. This CDR3 has 13 residues. These same records also appear under a second study, on yellow fever vaccine responses in identical twins.

This TCR derives from a young woman in good health. Sequenced material: memory (CD45RO+) T cells sorted from blood. The V and J genes are TRBV5-5 and TRBJ1-5; D is uncertain. CDR3 bases: TGTGCCAGCAGCTGGGCCCGCAATCAGCCCCAGCATTTT. The encoded protein is CASSWARNQPQHF.